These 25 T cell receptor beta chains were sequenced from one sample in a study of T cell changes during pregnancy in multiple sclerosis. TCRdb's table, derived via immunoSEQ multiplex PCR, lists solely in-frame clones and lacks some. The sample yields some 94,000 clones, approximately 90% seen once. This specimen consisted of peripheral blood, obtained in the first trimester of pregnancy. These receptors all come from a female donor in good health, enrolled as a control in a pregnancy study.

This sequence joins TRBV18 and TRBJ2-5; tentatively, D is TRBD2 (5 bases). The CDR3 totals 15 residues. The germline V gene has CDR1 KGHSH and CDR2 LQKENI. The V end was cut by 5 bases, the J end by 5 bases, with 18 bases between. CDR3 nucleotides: TGTGCCAGCTCATTTGTAAAGCCCCCGGGGGAGACCCAGTACTTC. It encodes CASSFVKPPGETQYF.

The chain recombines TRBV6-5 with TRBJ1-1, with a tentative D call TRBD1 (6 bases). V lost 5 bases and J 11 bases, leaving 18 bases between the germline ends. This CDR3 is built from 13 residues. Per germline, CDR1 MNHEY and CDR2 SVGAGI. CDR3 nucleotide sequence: TGTGCCAGCAGTCCGGGGGGGGCCGGGCGGGCTTTCTTT. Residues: CASSPGGAGRAFF.

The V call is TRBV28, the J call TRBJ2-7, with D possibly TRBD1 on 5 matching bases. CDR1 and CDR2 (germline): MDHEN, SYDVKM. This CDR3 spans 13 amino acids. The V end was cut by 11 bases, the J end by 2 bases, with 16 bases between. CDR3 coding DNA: TGTGCCGCCTCTTGGGGCAAGGCCTACGAGCAGTACTTC. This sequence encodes CAASWGKAYEQYF.

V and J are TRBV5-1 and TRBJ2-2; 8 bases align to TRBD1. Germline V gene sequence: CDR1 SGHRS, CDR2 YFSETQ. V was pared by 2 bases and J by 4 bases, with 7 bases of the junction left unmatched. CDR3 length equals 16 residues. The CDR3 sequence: CASSFTGTGVTGELFF. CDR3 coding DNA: TGCGCCAGCAGCTTTACCGGGACAGGAGTCACCGGGGAGCTGTTTTTT.

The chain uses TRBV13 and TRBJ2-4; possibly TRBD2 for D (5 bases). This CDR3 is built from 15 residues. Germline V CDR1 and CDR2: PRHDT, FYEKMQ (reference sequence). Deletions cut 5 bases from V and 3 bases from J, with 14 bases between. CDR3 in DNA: TGTGCCAGCAGCCCCCGAGGGCAGAGCAAAAACATTCAGTACTTC. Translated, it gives CASSPRGQSKNIQYF.

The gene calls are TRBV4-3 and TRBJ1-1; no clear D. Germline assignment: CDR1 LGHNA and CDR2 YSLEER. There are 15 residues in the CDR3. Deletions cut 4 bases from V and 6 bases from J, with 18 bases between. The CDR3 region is CASSPTVGTAAEAFF. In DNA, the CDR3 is TGCGCCAGCAGCCCAACGGTGGGTACGGCGGCTGAAGCTTTCTTT.

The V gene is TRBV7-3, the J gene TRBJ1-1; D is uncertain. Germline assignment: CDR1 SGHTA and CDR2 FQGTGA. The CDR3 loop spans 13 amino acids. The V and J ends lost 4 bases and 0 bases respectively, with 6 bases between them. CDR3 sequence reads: CASSWELNTEAFF. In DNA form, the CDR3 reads TGTGCCAGCAGCTGGGAGTTGAACACTGAAGCTTTCTTT.

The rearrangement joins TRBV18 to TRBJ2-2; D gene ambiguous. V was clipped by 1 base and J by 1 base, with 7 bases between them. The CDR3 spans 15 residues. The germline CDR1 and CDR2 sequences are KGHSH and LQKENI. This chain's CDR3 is CASSPRQMNTGELFF. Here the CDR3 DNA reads TGTGCCAGCTCACCACGGCAGATGAACACCGGGGAGCTGTTTTTT.

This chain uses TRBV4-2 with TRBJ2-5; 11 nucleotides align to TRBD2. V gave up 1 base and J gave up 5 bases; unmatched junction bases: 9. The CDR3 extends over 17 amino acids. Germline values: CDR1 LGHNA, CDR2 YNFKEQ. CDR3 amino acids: CASSQVGSGGAGETQYF. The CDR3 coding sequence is TGTGCCAGCAGCCAAGTGGGTAGCGGGGGGGCGGGGGAGACCCAGTACTTC.

The CDR3 loop reads CASRNRGPPTGELFF. In DNA form, the CDR3 reads TGTGCCAGCAGGAACAGGGGGCCACCCACCGGGGAGCTGTTTTTT. V usage is TRBV2 and J usage is TRBJ2-2, with 9 bases that match TRBD1. J gave up 4 bases and V 6 bases, and 6 bases lay outside the gene matches. The CDR3 runs to 15 residues. Germline V lookup: CDR1 SNHLY, CDR2 FYNNEI. Full variable domain (remainder filled in from reference TRBV2 and TRBJ2-2): EPEVTQTPSHQVTQMGQEVILRCVPISNHLYFYWYRQILGQKVEFLVSFYNNEISEKSEIFDDQFSVERPDGSNFTLKIRSTKLEDSAMYFCASRNRGPPTGELFFGEGSRLTVL.

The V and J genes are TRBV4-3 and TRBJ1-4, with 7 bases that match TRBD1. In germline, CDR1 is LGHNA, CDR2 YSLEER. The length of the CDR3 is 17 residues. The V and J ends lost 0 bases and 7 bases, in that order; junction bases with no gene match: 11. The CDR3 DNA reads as TGCGCCAGCAGCCAAGAATACGCCTTGCGACAGGGTGAAAAACTGTTTTTT. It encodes CASSQEYALRQGEKLFF.

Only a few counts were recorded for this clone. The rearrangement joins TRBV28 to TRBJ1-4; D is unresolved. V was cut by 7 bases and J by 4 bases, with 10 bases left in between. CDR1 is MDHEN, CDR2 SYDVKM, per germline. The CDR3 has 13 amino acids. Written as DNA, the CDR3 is TGTGCCAGCAATGAGGGATTTAATGAAAAACTGTTTTTT. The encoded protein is CASNEGFNEKLFF. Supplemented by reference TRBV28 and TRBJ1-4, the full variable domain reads DVKVTQSSRYLVKRTGEKVFLECVQDMDHENMFWYRQDPGLGLRLIYFSYDVKMKEKGDIPEGYSVSREKKERFSLILESASTNQTSMYLCASNEGFNEKLFFGSGTQLSVL.

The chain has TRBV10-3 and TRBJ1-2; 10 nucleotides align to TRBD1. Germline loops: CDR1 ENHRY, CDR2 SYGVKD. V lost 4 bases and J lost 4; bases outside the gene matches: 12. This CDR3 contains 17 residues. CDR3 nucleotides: TGTGCCATCAGTGCCCTTACCGGGACAGGGGTTAGCTATGGCTACACCTTC. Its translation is CAISALTGTGVSYGYTF.

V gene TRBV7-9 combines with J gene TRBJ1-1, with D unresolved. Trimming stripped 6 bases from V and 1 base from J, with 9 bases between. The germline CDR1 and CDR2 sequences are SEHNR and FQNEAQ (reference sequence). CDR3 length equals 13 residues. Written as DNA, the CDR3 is TGTGCCAGCAGAAGGCAGGAGAACACTGAAGCTTTCTTT. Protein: CASRRQENTEAFF.

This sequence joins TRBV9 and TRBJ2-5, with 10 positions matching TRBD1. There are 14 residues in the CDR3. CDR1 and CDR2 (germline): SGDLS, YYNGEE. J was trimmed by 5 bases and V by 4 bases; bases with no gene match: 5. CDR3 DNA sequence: TGTGCCAGCAGCATGGGACAGGGGACGGAGACCCAGTACTTC. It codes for CASSMGQGTETQYF. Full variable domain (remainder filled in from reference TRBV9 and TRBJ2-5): DSGVTQTPKHLITATGQRVTLRCSPRSGDLSVYWYQQSLDQGLQFLIQYYNGEERAKGNILERFSAQQFPDLHSELNLSSLELGDSALYFCASSMGQGTETQYFGPGTRLLVL.

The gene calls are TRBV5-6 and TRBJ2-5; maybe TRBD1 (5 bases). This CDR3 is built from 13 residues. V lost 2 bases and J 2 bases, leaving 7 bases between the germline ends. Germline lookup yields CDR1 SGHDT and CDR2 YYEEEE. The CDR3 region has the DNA TGTGCCAGCAGCTTCCAGGGTCAAGAGACCCAGTACTTC. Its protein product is CASSFQGQETQYF.

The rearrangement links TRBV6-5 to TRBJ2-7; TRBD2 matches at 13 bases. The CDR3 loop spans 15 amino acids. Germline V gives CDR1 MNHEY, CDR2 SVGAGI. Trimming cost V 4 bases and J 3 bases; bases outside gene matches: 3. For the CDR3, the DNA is TGTGCCAGCAGTTGGACTAGCGGGGGCGGCTACGAGCAGTACTTC. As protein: CASSWTSGGGYEQYF.

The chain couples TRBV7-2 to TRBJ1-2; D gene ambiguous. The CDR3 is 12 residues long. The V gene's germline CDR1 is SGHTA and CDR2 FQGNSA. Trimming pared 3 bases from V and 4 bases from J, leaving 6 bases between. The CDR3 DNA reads TGTGCCAGCAGCTTTGCAGTCTATGGCTACACCTTC. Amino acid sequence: CASSFAVYGYTF.

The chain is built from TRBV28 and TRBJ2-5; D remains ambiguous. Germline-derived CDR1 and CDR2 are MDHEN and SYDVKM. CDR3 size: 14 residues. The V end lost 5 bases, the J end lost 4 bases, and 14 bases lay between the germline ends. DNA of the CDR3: TGTGCCAGCAGTCTTGACTTGCAGAGAGAGACCCAGTACTTC. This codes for CASSLDLQRETQYF.

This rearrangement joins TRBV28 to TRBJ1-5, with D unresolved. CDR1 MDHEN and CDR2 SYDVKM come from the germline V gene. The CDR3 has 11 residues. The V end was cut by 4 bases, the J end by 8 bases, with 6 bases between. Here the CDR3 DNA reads TGTGCCAGCAGTTCACTGGAGCCCCAGCATTTT. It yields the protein CASSSLEPQHF.

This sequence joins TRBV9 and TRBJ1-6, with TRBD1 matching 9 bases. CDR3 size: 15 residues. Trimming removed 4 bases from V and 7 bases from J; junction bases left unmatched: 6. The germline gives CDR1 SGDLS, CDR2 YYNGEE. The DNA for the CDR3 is TGTGCCAGCAGCCCAGTGACAGGGGGAAATTCACCCCTCCACTTT. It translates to CASSPVTGGNSPLHF.

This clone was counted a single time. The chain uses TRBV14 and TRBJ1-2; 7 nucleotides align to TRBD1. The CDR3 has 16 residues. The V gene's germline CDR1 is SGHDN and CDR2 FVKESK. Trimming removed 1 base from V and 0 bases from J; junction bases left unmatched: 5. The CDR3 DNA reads TGTGCCAGCAGCCAAGGTCGGGGGACAGCTAACTATGGCTACACCTTC. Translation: CASSQGRGTANYGYTF. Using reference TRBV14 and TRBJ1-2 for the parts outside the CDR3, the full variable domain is EAGVTQFPSHSVIEKGQTVTLRCDPISGHDNLYWYRRVMGKEIKFLLHFVKESKQDESGMPNNRFLAERTGGTYSTLKVQPAELEDSGVYFCASSQGRGTANYGYTFGSGTRLTVV.

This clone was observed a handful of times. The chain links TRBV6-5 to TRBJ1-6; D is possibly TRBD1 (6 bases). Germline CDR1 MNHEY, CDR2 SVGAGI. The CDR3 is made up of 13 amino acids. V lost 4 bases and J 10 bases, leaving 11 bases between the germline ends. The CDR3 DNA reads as TGTGCCAGCAGTTCCCAGGGGCTCTCACCCCTCCACTTT. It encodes CASSSQGLSPLHF.

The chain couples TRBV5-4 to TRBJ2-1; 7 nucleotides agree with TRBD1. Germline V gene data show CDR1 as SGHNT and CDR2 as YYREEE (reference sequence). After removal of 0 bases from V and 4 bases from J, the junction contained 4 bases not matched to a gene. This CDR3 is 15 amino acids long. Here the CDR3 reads CASSLAGTAYNEQFF. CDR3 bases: TGTGCCAGCAGCTTGGCCGGGACAGCATACAATGAGCAGTTCTTC.

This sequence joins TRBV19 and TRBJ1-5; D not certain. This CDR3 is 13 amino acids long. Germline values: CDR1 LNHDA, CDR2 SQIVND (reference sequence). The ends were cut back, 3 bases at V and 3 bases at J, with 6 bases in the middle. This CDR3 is CASSIIANQPQHF. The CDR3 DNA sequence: TGTGCCAGTAGTATTATAGCCAATCAGCCCCAGCATTTT. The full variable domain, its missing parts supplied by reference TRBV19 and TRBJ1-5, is DGGITQSPKYLFRKEGQNVTLSCEQNLNHDAMYWYRQDPGQGLRLIYYSQIVNDFQKGDIAEGYSVSREKKESFPLTVTSAQKNPTAFYLCASSIIANQPQHFGDGTRLSIL.